These 11 T cell receptor beta chains share one sample of origin, sequenced in a study of CD8+ T cells in alopecia areata. The sequencing template was cDNA reverse transcribed from extracted RNA. The data were produced by immunoSEQ multiplex PCR, yet TCRdb's version contains in-frame clones alone and is incomplete. The table lists 95,000 to 100,000 clones, about 64% of them singletons, with roughly 16% in the top ten. Treatment: oral pan-JAK inhibitor, 5-10 mg twice daily. The specimen comprised CD8+ T cells sorted from blood, sampled at week 4, from a patient treated with tofacitinib. The receptors come from a human donor with alopecia areata.

This clone was seen more than once but under ten times. The rearrangement joins TRBV21-1 to TRBJ2-7; the D segment call TRBD1 is taken from the table without a DNA check. TRBV21-1 is noted as a pseudogene. The CDR3 totals 15 residues. CDR3 loop: CASSPTTGAYYEQYF. The CDR3 DNA follows: TGTGCCAGCAGCCCGACCACAGGGGCCTACTACGAGCAGTACTTC.

The chain carries TRBV25-1 and TRBJ2-3; D is undetermined. CDR3 length: 12 amino acids. Germline values: CDR1 MGHDK, CDR2 SYGVNS. Deletions cut 3 bases from V and 5 bases from J, with 6 bases between. This CDR3 reads CASSDSVDTQYF. The DNA of the CDR3 is TGTGCCAGCAGTGACTCGGTAGATACGCAGTATTTT.

The chain combines TRBV4-1 with TRBJ1-1; 10 nucleotides agree with TRBD1. The J segment lost 4 bases and the V segment lost 4 bases, leaving 3 bases of the junction unmatched. The CDR3 contains 14 residues. Germline V CDR1 and CDR2: MGHRA, YSYEKL. The CDR3 DNA sequence: TGCGCCAGCAGCCCGGGACAGGGGCTCACTGAAGCTTTCTTT. This gives the protein CASSPGQGLTEAFF.

This clone was counted only a few times. The chain has TRBV29-1 and TRBJ2-3; TRBD1 matches at 8 bases. V was clipped by 6 bases and J by 0 bases; unmatched bases: 8. CDR3 length: 15 amino acids. Germline assignment: CDR1 SQVTM and CDR2 ANQGSEA. The CDR3 nucleotides read TGCAGCGTAGGACGACAGGGGTTTAGCACAGATACGCAGTATTTT. This sequence encodes CSVGRQGFSTDTQYF.

The chain carries TRBV7-6 and TRBJ1-5; D may be TRBD1 (5 bases). Trimming removed 3 bases from V and 1 base from J, with 13 bases in between. Looked up from germline, CDR1 is SGHVS and CDR2 is FNYEAQ. This CDR3 has 16 amino acids. The CDR3 DNA reads as TGTGCCAGCAGCTTGGGGCAGGGTGGGAGCAATCAGCCCCAGCATTTT. Its translation is CASSLGQGGSNQPQHF.

The chain joins TRBV4-3 to TRBJ1-1; D gene uncertain. In germline, CDR1 is LGHNA, CDR2 YSLEER. V was clipped by 0 bases and J by 0 bases, with 8 bases between them. The CDR3 consists of 15 residues. CDR3: CASSQDRRLNTEAFF. CDR3 nucleotides: TGCGCCAGCAGCCAAGATCGTCGGCTGAACACTGAAGCTTTCTTT.

The chain recombines TRBV28 with TRBJ1-2; 8 nucleotides align to TRBD1. Germline values: CDR1 MDHEN, CDR2 SYDVKM. After removal of 6 bases from V and 3 bases from J, the junction contained 15 bases not matched to a gene. The CDR3 spans 17 residues. The CDR3 region is CASSSTRQGYGDYGYTF. The DNA of the CDR3 is TGTGCCAGCAGCTCTACTCGACAGGGGTACGGGGACTATGGCTACACCTTC.

V gene TRBV29-1 combines with J gene TRBJ2-3; no definite D call. V was cut by 2 bases and J by 2 bases, with 14 bases left in between. The V gene's germline CDR1 is SQVTM and CDR2 ANQGSEA. The CDR3 has 15 residues. The DNA of the CDR3 is TGCAGCGTTGAATTGGCCCTTGAAGACACAGATACGCAGTATTTT. Its translation: CSVELALEDTDTQYF.

This clone has just a few counts. The chain employs TRBV5-6 and TRBJ2-3; TRBD2 agrees at 13 bases. Germline V gene lookup returns CDR1 SGHDT and CDR2 YYEEEE. The V and J ends lost 4 bases and 3 bases, in that order; junction bases with no gene match: 5. CDR3 length equals 16 residues. This chain's CDR3 is CASSRGTSGKTDTQYF. The CDR3 region has the DNA TGTGCCAGCAGCAGGGGGACTAGCGGGAAGACAGATACGCAGTATTTT.

The V call is TRBV4-1, the J call TRBJ2-3, with 12 bases identical to TRBD2. The CDR3 has 17 residues. V trimming: 4 bases; J trimming: 0 bases; junction bases outside the gene matches: 5. Germline V lookup: CDR1 MGHRA, CDR2 YSYEKL. For the CDR3, the DNA is TGCGCCAGCAGCCCCCACACTAGCGGGGGGAGCACAGATACGCAGTATTTT. Translating it yields CASSPHTSGGSTDTQYF.

V gene TRBV30 combines with J gene TRBJ1-1; D ambiguous. The CDR3 is 14 amino acids. Trimming took 0 bases from V and 1 from J, leaving 9 bases between them. Germline lookup yields CDR1 GTSNPN and CDR2 SVGIG (reference sequence). The CDR3 bases are TGTGCCTGGAGTGTAGGTCTGGGGAACACTGAAGCTTTCTTT. Translation: CAWSVGLGNTEAFF.